The following is a T cell receptor (beta chain) sequence with its context. Its matching antigen is unknown. This record belongs to a study of Tregs in tolerant kidney transplant recipients. Across the study: Related graft donors supplied nonmyeloablative bone marrow transplants, and mixed chimerism was transient. Study findings and constraints: Changing PCR primers prevented nucleotide comparison between some patients' samples.

Thawed PBMCs were FACS-sorted into unstimulated CD4+CD25+CD127- regulatory T cells, CD4+CD25- non-regulatory cells, CD4 and CD8 cells. Sequencing was performed with immunoSEQ multiplex PCR; in TCRdb, only in-frame clones are kept and a portion is missing. This sample carries roughly 66,000 clones, more than 90% of them seen once, and the ten largest clones take about a tenth. The specimen comprised CD8+ T cells from blood, sampled before the transplant. The receptor was isolated from a human donor who received a combined kidney and bone marrow transplant.

CDR3 DNA: TGTGCCAGCAGCTTGGGCGGCCTTAAGGCCCAGTACTTC. Translating it yields CASSLGGLKAQYF. The rearrangement uses TRBV5-6 and TRBJ2-5; D is unclear. The CDR3 contains 13 residues. Germline V gene lookup returns CDR1 SGHDT and CDR2 YYEEEE. Trimming removed 0 bases from V and 9 bases from J, with 12 bases in between.